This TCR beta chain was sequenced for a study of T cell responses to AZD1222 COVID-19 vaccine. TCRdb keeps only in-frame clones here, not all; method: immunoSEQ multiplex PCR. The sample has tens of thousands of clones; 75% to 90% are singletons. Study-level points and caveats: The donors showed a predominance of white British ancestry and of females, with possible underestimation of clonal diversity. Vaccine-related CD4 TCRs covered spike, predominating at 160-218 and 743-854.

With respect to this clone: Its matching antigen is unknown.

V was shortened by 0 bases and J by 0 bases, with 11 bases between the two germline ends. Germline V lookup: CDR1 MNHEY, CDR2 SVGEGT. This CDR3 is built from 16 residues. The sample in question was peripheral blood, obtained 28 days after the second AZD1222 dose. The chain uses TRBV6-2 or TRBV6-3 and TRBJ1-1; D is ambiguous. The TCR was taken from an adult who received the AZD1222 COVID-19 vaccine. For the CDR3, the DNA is TGTGCCAGCAGTTACTCGGTAATCACAATGAACACTGAAGCTTTCTTT. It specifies CASSYSVITMNTEAFF.